The TCR beta chain described here comes from a study of beta chain features in type 1 diabetes. For the study at large: Across all samples, about 100 million sorted cells were examined.

Trimming cost V 4 bases and J 3 bases; bases outside gene matches: 5. The CDR3 sequence is 15 residues long. Germline CDR1 and CDR2: LGHNA and YSLEER. As to this clone: Its antigen is still unknown.

As every portion of the isolated RNA was reverse transcribed, the sequencing read expressed TCRB transcripts. About 3.6 million reads were obtained on average from naive, central memory and regulatory T cell samples. Some clones are missing from TCRdb's copy, which holds only in-frame ones; the method was immunoSEQ multiplex PCR. The sample yields about 180,000 clones, 7% to 9% seen once. Study-wide results and caveats: Cells expressing TCR highly could be over-represented by cDNA sequencing. The naive, central memory and Treg TCRB repertoires showed an apparent similarity that was greater among patients than among healthy donors. A moderate, significant TCRB CDR3 shortening appeared in type 1 diabetes across four CD4+ subsets.

The sample was central memory CD4+ T cells from blood. This chain connects TRBV4-3 to TRBJ2-2; 7 nucleotides align to TRBD1. The source of this sequence is a man between 18 and 29 years old with type 1 diabetes. The CDR3 sequence: CASSRQGVDTGELFF. CDR3 sequence (DNA): TGCGCCAGCAGCCGACAGGGTGTTGACACCGGGGAGCTGTTTTTT.